A selection of T cell receptor beta chains follows, all from one sample in a study of blood T cell repertoires in COVID-19. The table came from immunoSEQ multiplex PCR; TCRdb's copy has only in-frame clones and leaves some out. Here the sample spans some 120,000 clones, 80% to 90% being singletons. The source material was peripheral blood. These receptors were obtained from an elderly man with active or convalescent COVID-19. Both conserved end residues are part of each CDR3. D genes are given only for firm matches. Rows give clone size only sometimes, using once, few, many, or a class for an expanded clone.

-	TRBV18	-	TRBJ1-1	CASSPPKLLNTEAFF	TGTGCCAGCTCACCACCGAAGCTCTTGAACACTGAAGCTTTCTTT
-	TRBV24-1	-	TRBJ2-3	CATSDWMSPGQLYFTDTQYF	TGTGCCACCAGTGATTGGATGTCCCCAGGACAGCTCTACTTCACAGATACGCAGTATTTT
TRBD1	TRBV7-2	-	TRBJ1-3	CASSSRQGSGNTIYF	TGTGCCAGCAGCTCGCGACAGGGCAGTGGAAACACCATATATTTT
TRBD1	TRBV9	-	TRBJ2-7	CASSERTGTGSHEQYF	TGTGCCAGCAGCGAGAGGACCGGGACAGGGTCCCACGAGCAGTACTTC
-	TRBV3-1/TRBV3-2	-	TRBJ2-5	CASSPGQPQETQYF	TGTGCCAGCAGCCCCGGACAGCCTCAAGAGACCCAGTACTTC
TRBD1	TRBV5-1	-	TRBJ1-2	CASRIEGAEGYTF	TGCGCCAGCAGAATCGAGGGGGCGGAGGGCTACACCTTC
TRBD1	TRBV7-9	-	TRBJ1-6	CASSSLGQIYNSPLHF	TGTGCCAGCAGCTCCTTGGGACAGATCTATAATTCACCCCTCCACTTT
-	TRBV11-1	-	TRBJ2-2	CASSYRLANTGELFF	TGTGCCAGCAGCTACCGACTCGCGAACACCGGGGAGCTGTTTTTT
TRBD2	TRBV2	-	TRBJ2-3	CASRPRGGDTDTQYF	TGTGCCAGCAGACCCCGGGGGGGCGACACAGATACGCAGTATTTT
-	TRBV18	few	TRBJ1-1	CASSPQGMNTEAFF	TGTGCCAGCTCACCCCAGGGGATGAACACTGAAGCTTTCTTT
TRBD1	TRBV19	-	TRBJ1-2	CASSRTPSSGGLVYGYTF	TGTGCCAGTAGTAGGACTCCATCGTCAGGGGGCTTGGTCTATGGCTACACCTTC
TRBD1	TRBV28	-	TRBJ2-7	CASRQEGARSYEQYF	TGTGCCAGCCGACAAGAGGGGGCGAGATCCTACGAGCAGTACTTC
TRBD1	TRBV24-1	-	TRBJ2-1	CATSDWDRANEQFF	TGTGCCACCAGTGATTGGGACAGGGCCAATGAGCAGTTCTTC
-	TRBV18	-	TRBJ1-5	CASSAGLNQPQHF	TGTGCCAGCTCCGCGGGTCTAAATCAGCCCCAGCATTTT
TRBD2	TRBV28	-	TRBJ2-5	CASSQTSRQETQYF	TGTGCCAGCAGTCAGACTAGCCGACAAGAGACCCAGTACTTC
-	TRBV27	few	TRBJ2-7	CASSLLAGTTYEQYF	TGTGCCAGCAGTCTACTGGCGGGGACCACCTACGAGCAGTACTTC
-	TRBV18	-	TRBJ1-1	CASSPSSPGARTEAFF	TGTGCCAGCTCACCATCATCGCCAGGGGCGAGGACTGAAGCTTTCTTT
TRBD1	TRBV27	-	TRBJ2-7	CASSFGGQGGEQYF	TGTGCCAGCAGTTTTGGAGGACAGGGGGGCGAGCAGTACTTC
TRBD2	TRBV6-1	-	TRBJ2-2	CASSDGTPRLARYGELFF	TGTGCCAGCAGTGACGGGACACCCCGACTAGCGCGCTACGGGGAGCTGTTTTTT
TRBD2	TRBV6-6	few	TRBJ2-7	CASSLPGLAGGPAFYEQYF	TGTGCCAGCAGTCTACCGGGACTAGCGGGGGGACCGGCCTTCTACGAGCAGTACTTC
TRBD1	TRBV19	-	TRBJ1-2	CASSPGGFGYGYTF	TGTGCCAGTAGTCCAGGGGGTTTTGGCTATGGCTACACCTTC
-	TRBV5-8	-	TRBJ1-2	CASSPSGTDGYTF	TGTGCCAGCAGCCCTTCCGGGACTGATGGCTACACCTTC
-	TRBV18	once	TRBJ2-1	CASSPRFPGHLDVGEQFF	TGTGCCAGCTCACCAAGGTTCCCAGGACACCTCGATGTAGGTGAGCAGTTCTTC
-	TRBV18	few	TRBJ1-1	CASANRENTEAFF	TGTGCCAGCGCTAACAGGGAGAACACTGAAGCTTTCTTT
-	TRBV28	-	TRBJ1-6	CASSAIEMKGNSPLHF	TGTGCCAGCAGTGCCATAGAGATGAAGGGGAATTCACCCCTCCACTTT
-	TRBV7-2	-	TRBJ2-3	CASSLGAGPTDTQYF	TGTGCCAGCAGCTTAGGAGCAGGGCCCACAGATACGCAGTATTTT
-	TRBV7-2	many	TRBJ1-6	CASSDSGDRSPLHF	TGTGCCAGCAGCGACTCAGGGGATCGTTCACCCCTCCACTTT
TRBD2	TRBV19	-	TRBJ2-1	CASRTSGDSYNEQFF	TGTGCCAGCCGAACTAGCGGGGACTCCTACAATGAGCAGTTCTTC
TRBD1	TRBV2	-	TRBJ1-2	CASKPGQGTYGYTF	TGTGCCAGCAAACCGGGACAGGGGACCTATGGCTACACCTTC
-	TRBV28	-	TRBJ2-7	CASSSSREESDEQYF	TGTGCCAGCAGTTCGTCAAGGGAGGAATCCGACGAGCAGTACTTC
TRBD1	TRBV6-5	-	TRBJ1-4	CASSYQTGGTEKLFF	TGTGCCAGCAGTTACCAGACAGGGGGGACTGAAAAACTGTTTTTT
-	TRBV21-1	-	TRBJ2-7	CARPPRRGHYEQYF	TGTGCCAGACCCCCCAGGCGGGGGCACTACGAGCAGTACTTC
TRBD1	TRBV14	few	TRBJ2-7	CASSQNRGHEQYF	TGTGCCAGCAGCCAAAACAGGGGCCACGAGCAGTACTTC